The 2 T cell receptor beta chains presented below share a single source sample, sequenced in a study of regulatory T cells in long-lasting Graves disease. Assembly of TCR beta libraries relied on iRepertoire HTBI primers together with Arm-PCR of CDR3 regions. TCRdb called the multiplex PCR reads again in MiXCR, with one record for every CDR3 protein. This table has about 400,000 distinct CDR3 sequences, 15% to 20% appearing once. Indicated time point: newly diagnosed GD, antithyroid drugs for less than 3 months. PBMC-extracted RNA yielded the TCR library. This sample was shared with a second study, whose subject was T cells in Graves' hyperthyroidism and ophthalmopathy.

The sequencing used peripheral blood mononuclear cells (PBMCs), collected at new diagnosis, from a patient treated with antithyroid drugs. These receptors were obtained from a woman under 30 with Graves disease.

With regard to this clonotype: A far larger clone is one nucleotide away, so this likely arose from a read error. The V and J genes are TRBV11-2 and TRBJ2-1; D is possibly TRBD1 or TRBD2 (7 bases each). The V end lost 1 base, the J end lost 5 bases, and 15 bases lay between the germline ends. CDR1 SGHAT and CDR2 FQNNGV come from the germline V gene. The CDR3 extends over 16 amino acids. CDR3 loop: CASSLGGGTGDNEQFF. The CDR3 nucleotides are TGTGCCAGCAGCTTAGGGGGGGGAACAGGGGACAATGAGCAGTTCTTC.

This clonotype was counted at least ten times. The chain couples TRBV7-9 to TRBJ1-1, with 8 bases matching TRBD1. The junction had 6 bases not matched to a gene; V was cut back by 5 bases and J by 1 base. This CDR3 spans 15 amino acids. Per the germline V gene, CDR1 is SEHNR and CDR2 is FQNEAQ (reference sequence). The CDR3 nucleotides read TGTGCCAGCAGCCCCTTAGGACAGGGGAACACTGAAGCTTTCTTT. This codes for CASSPLGQGNTEAFF.